This T cell receptor (beta chain) was captured in a study of glioma-infiltrating T cells after dendritic cell vaccination. Findings of the study overall: TCR clonality showed no direct relationship with survival.

The CDR3 covers 11 residues. In germline, CDR1 is MNHEY, CDR2 SVGAGI. Trimming shortened V by 10 bases and J by 4 bases, and 10 bases separated the two germline ends. This clone was detected only once. Its specificity is unknown. Input was 2 to 2.5 ug genomic DNA, or all available if less. Sequencing used immunoSEQ multiplex PCR; TCRdb keeps in-frame clones, though not all of them. Here the sample spans fewer than 70,000 clones, 85% being singletons. Indicated time point: after dendritic cell vaccination, including at tumor progression/relapse. Isocitrate dehydrogenase mutation was absent in all glioblastoma patients.

V is TRBV6-5 and J is TRBJ1-2; weak D call: TRBD1 (6 bases). The TCR originated in a human donor with glioblastoma. The source was blood, collected after dendritic cell vaccination. The CDR3 reads CATRTAYGYTF. DNA for the CDR3: TGTGCCACCCGGACAGCCTATGGCTACACCTTC.